These T cell receptor beta chains were read from a single sample in a study of shared clonotypes between healthy human individuals. The table came from immunoSEQ multiplex PCR; TCRdb's copy has only in-frame clones and leaves some out. The table includes around 940,000 clones, 70% to 85% detected once. Sequencing input: memory CD4+ T cells sorted from blood. Source of these receptors: a man between 18 and 29 years old in good health. Each CDR3 is given with its conserved first and last residue. D genes are given only for firm matches. Expanded clones are given a class, and other clones once, few, many or no size at all.

size	D	V	J	DNA	CDR3
.	.	TRBV21-1	TRBJ2-7	TGTGCCAGCAGCAAAAGCGTCCCGCCGGGACAGGGTCCTACGTTCTCCTACGAGCAGTACTTC	CASSKSVPPGQGPTFSYEQYF
.	.	TRBV7-9	TRBJ2-7	TGTGCCAGCAGCTTAGTCGCGGCGGATCCTCGGCACGAGCAGTACTTC	CASSLVAADPRHEQYF
.	TRBD1	TRBV28	TRBJ1-4	TGTGCCAGCAGCCAGGGGGGAGGGGGATTGGATGAAAAACTGTTTTTT	CASSQGGGGLDEKLFF
.	TRBD1	TRBV28	TRBJ1-5	TGTGCCAGCAGTACAGGGGGCTATCAGCCCCAGCATTTT	CASSTGGYQPQHF
.	.	TRBV30	TRBJ2-5	TGTGCCTGGAGTGCGACAGAAGAGACCCAGTACTTC	CAWSATEETQYF
few	.	TRBV10-3	TRBJ1-1	TGTGCCACCCAGGAGAACCCTAACACTGAAGCTTTCTTT	CATQENPNTEAFF
once	.	TRBV13	TRBJ2-2	TGTGCCAGCAGCGTGAGTTCTTGGGGGTCCCACACCGGGGAGCTGTTTTTT	CASSVSSWGSHTGELFF
.	.	TRBV25-1	TRBJ2-5	TGTGCCAGCAGTGAGCGGACGGCCCGAGGGACCCAGTACTTC	CASSERTARGTQYF
.	.	TRBV28	TRBJ2-7	TGTGCCAGCAGTTTAGGTGTTGGAGGGGGGCGCGAGCAGTACTTC	CASSLGVGGGREQYF
once	.	TRBV5-1	TRBJ1-1	TGCGCCAGCAGCTGGGACGATGGACCGATGAACACTGAAGCTTTCTTT	CASSWDDGPMNTEAFF
.	.	TRBV30	TRBJ1-1	TGTGCCTGGAGTGTGACAGTGGGGACTGAAGCTTTCTTT	CAWSVTVGTEAFF
.	TRBD2	TRBV11-2	TRBJ2-3	TGTGCCAGCAGCACTGGACTAGCGGTATCCACAGATACGCAGTATTTT	CASSTGLAVSTDTQYF
few	TRBD2	TRBV30	TRBJ2-5	TGTGCCTGGAGTGTACGCGGGAGTTCGAGAGAGACCCAGTACTTC	CAWSVRGSSRETQYF
few	.	TRBV4-3	TRBJ2-3	TGCGCCAGCAGCCAAGGTACCCCTCAGGGAAAAGATACGCAGTATTTT	CASSQGTPQGKDTQYF
once	.	TRBV20-1	TRBJ2-1	TGCAGTGCCCTGCCAAACAATGAGCAGTTCTTC	CSALPNNEQFF
once	.	TRBV2	TRBJ2-7	TGTGCCAGCAGGTCACTAGGAACGCAGTACTTC	CASRSLGTQYF
.	.	TRBV10-2	TRBJ1-2	TGCGCCAGCAGTGAGTTCGGAGGGTATACAAGCTATGGCTACACCTTC	CASSEFGGYTSYGYTF
once	TRBD1	TRBV28	TRBJ1-2	TGTGCCAGCAGTTCTCCCGGGACAGGGGCTGGCTACACCTTC	CASSSPGTGAGYTF
.	.	TRBV10-3	TRBJ2-7	TGTGCCATCAGTGAGTCGGGTAGTGACACGTCCTACGAGCAGTACTTC	CAISESGSDTSYEQYF
.	TRBD1	TRBV10-2	TRBJ1-5	TGCGCCAGCAGTGGACAGGGGGGCCAGCCCCAGCATTTT	CASSGQGGQPQHF
few	.	TRBV11-2	TRBJ1-2	TGTGCCAGCAGCTTAGATGAGGGTAGCTATGGCTACACCTTC	CASSLDEGSYGYTF
.	.	TRBV20-1	TRBJ2-7	TGCAGTGTAGGGGCTGGTTACGAGCAGTACTTC	CSVGAGYEQYF
.	.	TRBV9	TRBJ2-7	TGTGCCAGCAGCGTATCTGGTGGTCTGGGTGAGCAGTACTTC	CASSVSGGLGEQYF